These 10 T cell receptor beta chains were all obtained from the same sample, sequenced in a study of blood T cell repertoires in COVID-19. Profiling relied on immunoSEQ multiplex PCR, and the TCRdb table lists in-frame clones only, not all of them. The sample includes some 430,000 clones, less than 95% seen only once; the top ten take approximately 0.55%. Material: PBMCs or T cells enriched from blood (not recorded which). The origin of the receptors is a young man who had recovered from COVID-19.

The V gene is TRBV30, the J gene TRBJ1-1; tentatively, D is TRBD1 (6 bases). Germline CDR1 GTSNPN, CDR2 SVGIG (reference sequence). V gave up 5 bases and J gave up 4 bases, with 8 bases separating them. The CDR3 runs 11 residues. For the CDR3, the DNA is TGTGCCTGGGCACAGGGCACTGAAGCTTTCTTT. Encoded protein: CAWAQGTEAFF. The full variable domain, with the rest looked up from reference TRBV30 and TRBJ1-1, is SQTIHQWPATLVQPVGSPLSLECTVEGTSNPNLYWYRQAAGRGLQLLFYSVGIGQISSEVPQNLSASRPQDRQFILSSKKLLLSDSGFYLCAWAQGTEAFFGQGTRLTVV.

The genes are TRBV10-2 and TRBJ1-6, with 8 positions matching TRBD1. The CDR3 has 15 amino acids. The germline CDR1 and CDR2 sequences are WSHSY and SAAADI. Trimming removed 6 bases from V and 7 bases from J; junction bases left unmatched: 8. The CDR3 here is CASRETGTGNSPLHF. CDR3 nucleotides: TGCGCCAGCAGGGAAACCGGGACAGGCAATTCACCCCTCCACTTT.

This chain connects TRBV3-1 (or the pseudogene TRBV3-2) to TRBJ2-2, with TRBD2 matching 13 bases. This CDR3 has 16 residues. Germline V lookup: CDR1 LGHDT, CDR2 YNNKEL (reference sequence). The trim removed 7 bases at V and 1 base at J, leaving 3 bases unmatched. The CDR3 DNA follows: TGTGCCAGCACCCGGACTAGCGGGGGGAACACCGGGGAGCTGTTTTTT. This encodes CASTRTSGGNTGELFF.

The rearrangement uses TRBV9 and TRBJ1-4; D is unresolved. V lost 0 bases and J lost 8, with 8 bases in between. The CDR3 runs to 13 residues. The germline V gene encodes CDR1 SGDLS and CDR2 YYNGEE. CDR3: CASSVAPGEKLFF. The CDR3 DNA sequence: TGTGCCAGCAGCGTAGCGCCCGGGGAAAAACTGTTTTTT.

This chain joins TRBV5-1 and TRBJ2-5; TRBD1 agrees at 9 bases. Per the germline V gene, CDR1 is SGHRS and CDR2 is YFSETQ. The CDR3 totals 17 residues. With 3 bases clipped from V and 5 bases from J, the junction kept 14 bases outside the gene matches. For the CDR3, the DNA is TGCGCCAGCAGCTCCCCCGGGACAGGGCCCCCGGGTGAGACCCAGTACTTC. Translated, it gives CASSSPGTGPPGETQYF.

J is TRBJ1-6 and V is TRBV9, with D uncertain. Germline V CDR1 and CDR2: SGDLS, YYNGEE. CDR3 length: 13 amino acids. V was pared by 4 bases and J by 9 bases, with 11 bases between. CDR3 loop: CASSLEVGSPLHF. The CDR3 coding sequence is TGTGCCAGCAGCTTGGAGGTCGGTTCACCCCTCCACTTT.

The chain is built from TRBV27 and TRBJ2-7; 14 bases align to TRBD2. The CDR3 length is 14 residues. Per germline, CDR1 MNHEY and CDR2 SMNVEV (reference sequence). With V trimmed by 6 bases and J by 7 bases, 5 bases remained unmatched. The CDR3 DNA reads TGTGCCAGCAGCGGGACTAGCGGGAGTCGAGAGCAGTACTTC. Translating it yields CASSGTSGSREQYF.

The V gene is TRBV7-8, the J gene TRBJ1-1, with 9 bases lining up with TRBD1. The CDR3 is made up of 13 amino acids. Trimming removed 5 bases from V and 7 bases from J; junction bases left unmatched: 5. Germline CDR1 reads SGHVS; CDR2 reads FQNEAQ. DNA for the CDR3: TGTGCCAGCAGCCTCGGACAGGGGCGTGAAGCTTTCTTT. It yields the protein CASSLGQGREAFF.

This chain connects TRBV5-1 to TRBJ2-6; D is uncertain. The CDR3 runs 14 residues. The germline V gene has CDR1 SGHRS and CDR2 YFSETQ. V was pared by 2 bases and J by 3 bases, with 6 bases between. The CDR3: CASSLRVGANVLTF. The DNA of the CDR3 is TGCGCCAGCAGCTTACGGGTTGGGGCCAACGTCCTGACTTTC.

This clone was detected only once. The rearrangement links TRBV10-3 to TRBJ2-2; TRBD2 might be the D (6 bases). Germline CDR1 and CDR2: ENHRY and SYGVKD. V lost 8 bases and J lost 5, with 9 bases in between. This CDR3 has 12 residues. The DNA of the CDR3 is TGTGCCATCCTGAGCGGGACCGGGGAGCTGTTTTTT. Its protein is CAILSGTGELFF.